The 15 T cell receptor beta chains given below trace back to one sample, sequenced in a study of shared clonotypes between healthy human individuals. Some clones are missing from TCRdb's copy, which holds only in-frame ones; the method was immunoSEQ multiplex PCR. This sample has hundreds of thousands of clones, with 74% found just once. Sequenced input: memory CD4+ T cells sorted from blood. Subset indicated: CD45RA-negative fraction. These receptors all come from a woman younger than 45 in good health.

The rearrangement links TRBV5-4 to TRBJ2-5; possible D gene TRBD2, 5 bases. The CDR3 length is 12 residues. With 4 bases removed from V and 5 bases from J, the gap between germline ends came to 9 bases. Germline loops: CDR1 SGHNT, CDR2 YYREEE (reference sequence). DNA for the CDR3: TGTGCCAGCAGCAGGTGGGAGGAGACCCAGTACTTC. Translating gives CASSRWEETQYF.

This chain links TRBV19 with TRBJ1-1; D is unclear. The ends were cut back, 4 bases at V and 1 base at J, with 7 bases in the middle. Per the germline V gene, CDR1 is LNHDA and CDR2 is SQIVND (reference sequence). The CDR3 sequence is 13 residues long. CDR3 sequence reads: CASSSYPNTEAFF. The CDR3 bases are TGTGCCAGTAGTAGTTATCCGAACACTGAAGCTTTCTTT.

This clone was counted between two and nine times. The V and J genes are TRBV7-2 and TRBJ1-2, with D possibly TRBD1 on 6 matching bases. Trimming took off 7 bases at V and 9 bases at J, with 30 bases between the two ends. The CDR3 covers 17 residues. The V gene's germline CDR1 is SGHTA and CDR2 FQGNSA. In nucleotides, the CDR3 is TGTGCCAGCAAACCACCCCAAAGGTGGAGGGGGAGATGGAGCTACACCTTC. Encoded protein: CASKPPQRWRGRWSYTF.

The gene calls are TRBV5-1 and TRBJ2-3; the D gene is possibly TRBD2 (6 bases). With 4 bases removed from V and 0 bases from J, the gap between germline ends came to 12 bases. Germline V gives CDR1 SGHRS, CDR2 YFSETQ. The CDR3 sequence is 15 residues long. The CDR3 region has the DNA TGCGCCAGCAGCACGGGAGACTCCAGCACAGATACGCAGTATTTT. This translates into CASSTGDSSTDTQYF.

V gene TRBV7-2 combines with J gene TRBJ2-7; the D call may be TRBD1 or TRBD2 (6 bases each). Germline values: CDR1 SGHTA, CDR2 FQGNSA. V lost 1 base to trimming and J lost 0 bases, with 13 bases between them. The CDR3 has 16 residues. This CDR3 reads CASSLVWGASSYEQYF. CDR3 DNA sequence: TGTGCCAGCAGCTTAGTATGGGGGGCTTCCTCCTACGAGCAGTACTTC.

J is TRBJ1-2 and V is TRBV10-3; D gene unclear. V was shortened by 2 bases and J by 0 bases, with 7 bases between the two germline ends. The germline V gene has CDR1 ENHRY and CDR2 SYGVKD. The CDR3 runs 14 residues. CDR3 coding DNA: TGTGCCATCAGTGAGGACGGGACTAACTATGGCTACACCTTC. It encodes CAISEDGTNYGYTF.

The CDR3 DNA sequence: TGTGCCAGTAGTTCCCCCGGGACAGGGATCACAGATACGCAGTATTTT. It is translated as CASSSPGTGITDTQYF. The chain is built from TRBV19 and TRBJ2-3; 9 nucleotides match TRBD1. V shed 5 bases and J 2 bases; nucleotides not matched to a gene: 8. The germline CDR1 and CDR2 sequences are LNHDA and SQIVND (reference sequence). This CDR3 is built from 16 residues.

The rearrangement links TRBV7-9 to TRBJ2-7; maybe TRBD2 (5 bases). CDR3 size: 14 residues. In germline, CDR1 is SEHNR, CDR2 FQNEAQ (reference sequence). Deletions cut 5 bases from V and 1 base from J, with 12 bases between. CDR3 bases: TGTGCCAGCAGCCCTCTAGCTGATTCCTACGAGCAGTACTTC. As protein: CASSPLADSYEQYF.

CDR3 protein: CASSLGQGGGYTF. The CDR3 DNA reads as TGTGCCAGCAGCCTGGGGCAGGGGGGAGGCTACACCTTC. The chain has TRBV5-4 and TRBJ1-2; TRBD1 aligns across 7 bases. Germline assignment: CDR1 SGHNT and CDR2 YYREEE (reference sequence). The CDR3 runs to 13 residues. The V segment lost 4 bases and the J segment 8 bases; nucleotides outside the gene matches: 8. Variable domain in full (rest from reference TRBV5-4 and TRBJ1-2): ETGVTQSPTHLIKTRGQQVTLRCSSQSGHNTVSWYQQALGQGPQFIFQYYREEENGRGNFPPRFSGLQFPNYSSELNVNALELDDSALYLCASSLGQGGGYTFGSGTRLTVV.

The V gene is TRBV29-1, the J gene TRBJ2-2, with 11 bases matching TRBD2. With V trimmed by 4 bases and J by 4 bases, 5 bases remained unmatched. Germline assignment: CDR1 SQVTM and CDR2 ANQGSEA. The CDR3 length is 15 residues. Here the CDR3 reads CSVVAGGMATGELFF. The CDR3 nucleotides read TGCAGCGTTGTAGCGGGAGGGATGGCCACCGGGGAGCTGTTTTTT.

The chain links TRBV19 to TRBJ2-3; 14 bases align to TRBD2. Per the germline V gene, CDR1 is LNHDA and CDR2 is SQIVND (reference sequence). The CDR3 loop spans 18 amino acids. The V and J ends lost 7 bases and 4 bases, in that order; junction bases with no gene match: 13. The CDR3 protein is CASTPPRGTSGSPDTQYF. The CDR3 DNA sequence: TGTGCCAGTACCCCACCGCGGGGGACTAGCGGGAGTCCAGATACGCAGTATTTT.

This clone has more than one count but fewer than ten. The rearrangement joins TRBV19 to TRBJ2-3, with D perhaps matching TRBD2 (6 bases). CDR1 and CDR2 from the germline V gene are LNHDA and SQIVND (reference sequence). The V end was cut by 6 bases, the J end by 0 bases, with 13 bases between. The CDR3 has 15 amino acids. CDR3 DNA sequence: TGTGCCAGTAGAGCGGGCGGCCCTAGCACAGATACGCAGTATTTT. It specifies CASRAGGPSTDTQYF.

CDR3 region: CASSDSRADTQYF. CDR3 sequence (DNA): TGTGCCAGCAGTGACTCGCGCGCAGATACGCAGTATTTT. The chain combines TRBV6-4 with TRBJ2-3, with D uncertain. This CDR3 is built from 13 residues. Germline V gene lookup returns CDR1 MRHNA and CDR2 SNTAGT. Trimming stripped 0 bases from V and 4 bases from J, with 5 bases between.

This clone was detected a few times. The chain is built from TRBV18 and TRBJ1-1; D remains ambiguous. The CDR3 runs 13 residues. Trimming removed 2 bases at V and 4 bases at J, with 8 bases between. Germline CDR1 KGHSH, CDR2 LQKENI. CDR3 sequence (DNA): TGTGCCAGCTCACCAGGTGCATCCACTGAAGCTTTCTTT. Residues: CASSPGASTEAFF.

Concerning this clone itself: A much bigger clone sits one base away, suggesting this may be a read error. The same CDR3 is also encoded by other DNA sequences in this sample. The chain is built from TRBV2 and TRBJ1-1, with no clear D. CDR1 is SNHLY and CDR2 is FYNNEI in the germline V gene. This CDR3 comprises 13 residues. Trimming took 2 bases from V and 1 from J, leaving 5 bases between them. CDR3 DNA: TGTGCCAGCAGTGAAAGGGAGAACACTGAAGCTTTCTTT. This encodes CASSERENTEAFF. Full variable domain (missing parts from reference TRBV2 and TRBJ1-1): EPEVTQTPSHQVTQMGQEVILRCVPISNHLYFYWYRQILGQKVEFLVSFYNNEISEKSEIFDDQFSVERPDGSNFTLKIRSTKLEDSAMYFCASSERENTEAFFGQGTRLTVV.